This T cell receptor beta chain was retrieved from a study of OX40 agonist ivuxolimab in advanced cancers. Study background: At doses from 0.01 to 10 mg/kg, patients were given intravenous ivuxolimab every 2 weeks. Partial responses were achieved by three patients, one with hepatocellular carcinoma and two with cutaneous melanoma. Overall study results and limits: With doses of 0.1-3.0 mg/kg, partial responders showed among the lowest clonal expansion. There were, on average, more expanded clones in CD8+ T cells than in CD4+.

This CDR3 region has 13 residues. Trimming left V 1 base short and J 4 bases short, with 7 bases between. Germline-derived CDR1 and CDR2 are WSHSY and SAAADI. As to this clone: Its antigen is currently unknown.

This table comes from immunoSEQ multiplex PCR, and its TCRdb copy is limited to in-frame clones, with some not included. The sample contains approximately 77,000 clones, 80% to 95% of which appear only once. The chain has TRBV10-2 and TRBJ2-5, with D possibly matching TRBD2 (6 bases). This clonotype was obtained from an adult with an advanced solid tumor such as melanoma, head and neck, liver or kidney cancer. The sample here was CD4+ or CD8+ T cells sorted from blood, taken in a trial of the OX40 agonist ivuxolimab. The CDR3 bases are TGCGCCAGCAGTGAGTGGAGGGCAGAGACCCAGTACTTC. Translation: CASSEWRAETQYF.